A selection of T cell receptor beta chains follows, all from one sample in a study of blood T cell repertoires in COVID-19. Sequencing was performed with immunoSEQ multiplex PCR; in TCRdb, only in-frame clones are kept and a portion is missing. Found here are 250,000 to 300,000 clones, 82% of them singletons; the top ten hold 5%. The sequencing input was PBMCs or T cells enriched from blood (not recorded which). The receptors stem from a middle-aged man who had been exposed to COVID-19. Each CDR3 is given with its conserved first and last residue. The D gene is left open where the match is weak. Size tells how often a clone was seen (once, few, many) or the class of an expanded clone, and some rows leave it out.

j_call d_call clone_size v_call cdr3_nt cdr3_aa
TRBJ2-7 - - TRBV29-1 TGCAGCGTTGCTTGGACTACCAGCTCCTACGAGCAGTACTTC CSVAWTTSSYEQYF
TRBJ2-1 - - TRBV19 TGTGCCAGTAGCCTATCGACGGGTAGCTACAATGAGCAGTTCTTC CASSLSTGSYNEQFF
TRBJ2-3 - - TRBV3-1/TRBV3-2 TGTGCCAGCAGCCAAGGGGCTTTCACAGATACGCAGTATTTT CASSQGAFTDTQYF
TRBJ2-6 TRBD2 - TRBV18 TGTGCCAGCTCGGCACGTTCACTAGCGGGAACTTCTGGGGCCAACGTCCTGACTTTC CASSARSLAGTSGANVLTF
TRBJ2-3 - - TRBV7-2 TGTGCCAGCAGCTTAAGTGGCCGATCGGATACGCAGTATTTT CASSLSGRSDTQYF
TRBJ1-1 - - TRBV5-1 TGCGCCAGCAGCTCCAGGGCATCTGAAGCTTTCTTT CASSSRASEAFF
TRBJ2-1 - - TRBV20-1 TGCAGAGCGGGCTCCTACAATGAGCAGTTCTTC CRAGSYNEQFF
TRBJ2-3 TRBD1 - TRBV5-1 TGCGCCAGCAGAACGGGACAGGGCACAGATACGCAGTATTTT CASRTGQGTDTQYF
TRBJ1-5 - once TRBV4-1 TGCGCCAGCAGTCACATTGGGCAGGGTGACAATCAGCCCCAGCATTTT CASSHIGQGDNQPQHF
TRBJ2-5 - - TRBV27 TGTGCCAGCAGTTTATATGGAGGTATGGAGACCCAGTACTTC CASSLYGGMETQYF
TRBJ2-7 - - TRBV3-1/TRBV3-2 TGTGCCAGCAGCCAACCCCGGGACAACTCCTACGAGCAGTACTTC CASSQPRDNSYEQYF
TRBJ2-1 TRBD1 once TRBV24-1 TGTGCCACCAGTGATTCCGGGACAGCGAAATACAATGAGCAGTTCTTC CATSDSGTAKYNEQFF
TRBJ2-7 TRBD1 - TRBV6-1 TGTGCCAGCAGTGAAAGGGGTTCGGACAGGGGCTACGAGCAGTACTTC CASSERGSDRGYEQYF
TRBJ1-2 - once TRBV27 TGTGCCAGCAGCCCCGTGAGTTCCTATGGCTACACCTTC CASSPVSSYGYTF
TRBJ2-5 - - TRBV6-5 TGTGCCAGCCGACACCTCGCGGGACCTCAAGAGACCCAGTACTTC CASRHLAGPQETQYF
TRBJ1-2 TRBD1 - TRBV19 TGTGCCAGCACAGGGGGGGGCGGCTACACCTTC CASTGGGGYTF
TRBJ1-2 - - TRBV29-1 TGCAGCGTTGTCGGCTTAAGAACAGGGAGTGCTGGTGGCTACACCTTC CSVVGLRTGSAGGYTF
TRBJ2-1 - - TRBV21-1 TGTGCCAGCACCAGACCCCACCCTACGGGAACCCCCTACAATGAGCAGTTCTTC CASTRPHPTGTPYNEQFF
TRBJ2-7 TRBD1 - TRBV29-1 TGCAGCGTTGTTGGGGACAGGGTCTACGAGCAGTACTTC CSVVGDRVYEQYF
TRBJ1-2 - - TRBV3-1/TRBV3-2 TGTGCCAGCAGCCCTAGGATGGAGGGTGGCTACACCTTC CASSPRMEGGYTF
TRBJ2-7 TRBD2 - TRBV3-1/TRBV3-2 TGTGCCAGCAGCCAAGGGGAGGGGTCCTACGAGCAGTACTTC CASSQGEGSYEQYF
TRBJ2-1 TRBD2 - TRBV2 TGTGCCAGCAGTGGGACTAGCGGGAGTTATGAGCAGTTCTTC CASSGTSGSYEQFF
TRBJ2-1 - few TRBV3-1/TRBV3-2 TGTGCCAGCAGCCAAGAGGAGGGCCGGTACAATGAGCAGTTCTTC CASSQEEGRYNEQFF
TRBJ2-5 TRBD2 - TRBV24-1 TGTGCCACCAGTGACCATGGACTAGGGGATAGGTTACAAGAGACCCAGTACTTC CATSDHGLGDRLQETQYF
TRBJ2-2 - - TRBV5-1 TGCGCCAGCAGCTTGGATGGCAGGGTCAACACCGGGGAGCTGTTTTTT CASSLDGRVNTGELFF
TRBJ2-6 TRBD1 - TRBV25-1 TGTGCCAGCAGTGAATCCAGAGGGGGCTTCTCTGGGGCCAACGTCCTGACTTTC CASSESRGGFSGANVLTF
TRBJ2-1 TRBD2 - TRBV29-1 TGCAGCGTTGAAATAGGGGCGGGAGTGTACAACAATGAGCAGTTCTTC CSVEIGAGVYNNEQFF
TRBJ1-3 - - TRBV5-1 TGCGCCAGCAGCGGCCCGAAAAACACCATATATTTT CASSGPKNTIYF
TRBJ2-1 - - TRBV30 TGTGCCTGGAGCGGCTCGCCACGTAGCGGTAGCTCCTACAATGAGCAGTTCTTC CAWSGSPRSGSSYNEQFF
TRBJ2-3 TRBD1 once TRBV2 TGTGCCAGCAGCGACAGGGTGGGGACGCAGTATTTT CASSDRVGTQYF
TRBJ2-1 TRBD2 - TRBV5-1 TGCGCCAGCAGCCGGGGGATGGGACTAGCCCTCAACAATGAGCAGTTCTTC CASSRGMGLALNNEQFF
TRBJ2-7 TRBD1 - TRBV30 TGTGCCTGGAGTCTATTCCGGGACAGGGAGCAGTACTTC CAWSLFRDREQYF
TRBJ1-1 - - TRBV5-1 TGCGCCAGCAGCTTTGGGGGGTTGAACACTGAAGCTTTCTTT CASSFGGLNTEAFF